What follows are 24 T cell receptor beta chains derived from one specimen sequenced in a study of blood T cells in healthy people across ages. Through a sample-barcoded 5' primer and a J-beta primer mix, a second PCR was run for roughly 7 to 11 cycles. TCRdb processed the 5' RACE reads anew with MiXCR; each CDR3 protein has one entry. The sample consists of approximately 690,000 distinct CDR3 sequences, about 54% of them appearing once. The sequencing sample was made of blood. The receptors originated from a man in his fifties or sixties in good health.

V usage is TRBV2 and J usage is TRBJ2-7, with D perhaps given as TRBD1 or TRBD2 (6 bases each). Germline CDR1 is SNHLY and CDR2 is FYNNEI. Trimming left V 8 bases short and J 3 bases short, with 17 bases between. CDR3 length equals 14 residues. The CDR3 spells CASSRRGADYEQYF. CDR3 in DNA: TGTGCCAGCTCACGGAGGGGGGCTGACTACGAGCAGTACTTC.

This clonotype has only a few counts. The chain is built from TRBV18 and TRBJ2-4; 7 bases are a match to TRBD2. The J call could be wrong; TRBJ2-7 is a better fit for the DNA end. The CDR3 length is 15 residues. Germline lookup yields CDR1 KGHSH and CDR2 LQKENI. The CDR3 here is CASSPPGGGVYEQYF. The CDR3 nucleotides read TGTGCCAGCTCACCACCGGGGGGGGGAGTCTACGAGCAGTACTTC.

The chain couples TRBV5-8 to TRBJ2-5; weak D call: TRBD2 (6 bases). The CDR3 spans 15 residues. V was cut by 2 bases and J by 2 bases, with 13 bases left in between. The V gene's germline CDR1 is SGHTS and CDR2 YDEGEE. The CDR3: CASSLFGSGQETQYF. In DNA form, the CDR3 reads TGTGCCAGCAGCTTATTCGGTAGCGGACAAGAGACCCAGTACTTC.

Concerning this clonotype itself: A much larger clonotype is one base distant, so this may be a read error. J is TRBJ2-6 and V is TRBV6-5; possibly TRBD1 for D (5 bases). Trimming pared 0 bases from V and 2 bases from J, leaving 5 bases between. Germline CDR1 is MNHEY and CDR2 is SVGAGI. CDR3 length equals 15 residues. DNA for the CDR3: TGTGCCAGCAGTTACTCGGGGCCTGGGGCCAACGTCCTGACTTTC. This gives the protein CASSYSGPGANVLTF.

This clonotype was detected a few times. The chain uses TRBV5-1 and TRBJ1-2, with 10 bases identical to TRBD1. The trim removed 0 bases at V and 8 bases at J, leaving 4 bases unmatched. Germline V gene sequence: CDR1 SGHRS, CDR2 YFSETQ. This CDR3 region has 14 residues. CDR3 region: CASSLAGDRGGYTF. The CDR3 nucleotides read TGCGCCAGCAGCTTGGCCGGGGACAGGGGAGGCTACACCTTC.

The chain uses TRBV2 and TRBJ2-3; TRBD2 agrees at 8 bases. The V and J ends lost 11 bases and 1 base, in that order; junction bases with no gene match: 8. The CDR3 runs 14 residues. Germline V CDR1 and CDR2: SNHLY, FYNNEI. This CDR3 reads CASGSGARTDTQYF. CDR3 nucleotide sequence: TGTGCCTCCGGTAGCGGGGCTCGCACAGATACGCAGTATTTT.

Only a few counts were recorded for this clonotype. This may be a read error: a much more frequent sequence differs by one nucleotide. The J gene is TRBJ1-2, the V gene TRBV28; no clear D. V lost 5 bases and J lost 2, with 18 bases in between. Germline V gene sequence: CDR1 MDHEN, CDR2 SYDVKM. The CDR3 is 16 residues long. The CDR3 DNA reads as TGTGCCAGCAGTACCATTCTTACAGCATTAAACTATGGCTACACCTTC. It codes for CASSTILTALNYGYTF.

V usage is TRBV11-2 and J usage is TRBJ2-5; TRBD2 aligns across 8 bases. The CDR3 has 16 amino acids. V trimming: 5 bases; J trimming: 0 bases; junction bases outside the gene matches: 8. In germline, CDR1 is SGHAT, CDR2 FQNNGV. In DNA, the CDR3 is TGTGCCAGCAGCACTGCGGGGGGCGGGTACCAAGAGACCCAGTACTTC. As protein: CASSTAGGGYQETQYF.

The chain couples TRBV6-1 to TRBJ1-5, with D possibly matching TRBD1 (5 bases). Germline loops: CDR1 MNHNS, CDR2 SASEGT. The CDR3 loop spans 12 amino acids. In DNA form, the CDR3 reads TGTACAACCGGGGACGCAAATCAGCCCCAGCATTTT. Its translation: CTTGDANQPQHF.

This rearrangement joins TRBV9 to TRBJ2-2; TRBD1 agrees at 8 bases. The CDR3 contains 16 residues. The germline gives CDR1 SGDLS, CDR2 YYNGEE. V shed 3 bases and J 5 bases; nucleotides not matched to a gene: 9. CDR3 DNA sequence: TGTGCCAGCAGCGCCCAGACAGGGGCTTCGACCGGGGAGCTGTTTTTT. Translation gives CASSAQTGASTGELFF. Combining the CDR3 with reference TRBV9 and TRBJ2-2 gives the whole variable domain DSGVTQTPKHLITATGQRVTLRCSPRSGDLSVYWYQQSLDQGLQFLIQYYNGEERAKGNILERFSAQQFPDLHSELNLSSLELGDSALYFCASSAQTGASTGELFFGEGSRLTVL.

The chain couples TRBV5-5 to TRBJ1-1; D unclear. Per germline, CDR1 SGHKS and CDR2 YYEKEE (reference sequence). The CDR3 is 14 residues long. Trimming took off 3 bases at V and 1 base at J, with 10 bases between the two ends. CDR3 amino acids: CASSWAGANTEAFF. The CDR3 DNA reads TGTGCCAGCAGCTGGGCCGGTGCGAACACTGAAGCTTTCTTT.

This clonotype has just one count. CDR3 sequence reads: CASSQGAGGKSYEQYF. The CDR3 DNA reads TGCGCCAGCAGCCAAGGTGCAGGGGGAAAGAGCTACGAGCAGTACTTC. The chain joins TRBV4-1 to TRBJ2-5, with 7 bases that match TRBD1. The closer fit of TRBJ2-7 to the DNA end suggests the J call may be wrong. The CDR3 has 16 amino acids. CDR1 is MGHRA, CDR2 YSYEKL, per germline.

This clonotype was seen only a few times. The chain couples TRBV20-1 to TRBJ2-5; 14 nucleotides agree with TRBD2. The J segment lost 5 bases and the V segment lost 0 bases, leaving 5 bases of the junction unmatched. The CDR3 has 16 residues. In germline, CDR1 is DFQATT, CDR2 SNEGSKA (reference sequence). The CDR3 bases are TGCAGTGCTAGAGAGACTAGCGGGGGGGATTATGAGACCCAGTACTTC. Residues: CSARETSGGDYETQYF.

The rearrangement uses TRBV4-1 and TRBJ1-6, with D maybe TRBD1 (6 bases). Germline V gene data show CDR1 as MGHRA and CDR2 as YSYEKL. The CDR3 is 16 residues long. V lost 3 bases to trimming and J lost 4 bases, with 13 bases between them. For the CDR3, the DNA is TGCGCCAGCAGCCAGGATCCGGGACATTATAATTCACCCCTCCACTTT. Amino acid sequence: CASSQDPGHYNSPLHF.

In its sample, this clonotype was seen a few times. The chain uses TRBV2 and TRBJ1-4; D is unresolved. The CDR3 runs to 13 residues. Trimming left V 4 bases short and J 4 bases short, with 7 bases between. Germline-derived CDR1 and CDR2 are SNHLY and FYNNEI. The CDR3 DNA is TGTGCCAGCAGTGGACTGATTAATGAAAAACTGTTTTTT. Its translation is CASSGLINEKLFF.

The chain couples TRBV10-3 to TRBJ2-5, with 11 bases lining up with TRBD2. Germline V gene lookup returns CDR1 ENHRY and CDR2 SYGVKD. Trimming cost V 3 bases and J 11 bases; bases outside gene matches: 14. The CDR3 runs to 16 residues. The CDR3 region has the DNA TGTGCCATCAGTGACTCCGGGACTAGCGGAGGAAATGAGCAGTACTTC. Encoded protein: CAISDSGTSGGNEQYF.

The V gene is TRBV28, the J gene TRBJ2-1, with no clear D. CDR3 length equals 15 residues. Germline CDR1 MDHEN, CDR2 SYDVKM. V lost 5 bases and J lost 8, with 19 bases in between. CDR3 nucleotide sequence: TGTGCCAGCAGTCCTTCAGGAGTCCCGGTGGATGAGCAGTTCTTC. Translating it yields CASSPSGVPVDEQFF.

This clonotype has more than one count but fewer than ten. The junction differs from germline at one of its ends, possibly a read error. The chain recombines TRBV24-1 with TRBJ2-1; TRBD2 agrees at 12 bases. The CDR3 loop spans 17 amino acids. Germline values: CDR1 KGHDR, CDR2 SFDVKD. CDR3 nucleotides: TGTGCCGCCAGTGCCCTCCCCCTAGCGGGGGGGCGTTATGAGCAGTTCTTC. Its protein product is CAASALPLAGGRYEQFF.

The gene calls are TRBV20-1 and TRBJ1-4, with D uncertain. This CDR3 is built from 13 residues. The germline V and J ends were trimmed by 6 bases and 2 bases, with 10 bases remaining between them. CDR1 and CDR2 from the germline V gene are DFQATT and SNEGSKA (reference sequence). The CDR3 region has the DNA TGCAGTGCCCCGGCGGGTACTAATGAAAAACTGTTTTTT. As protein: CSAPAGTNEKLFF.

This clonotype has a handful of counts. V gene TRBV5-4 combines with J gene TRBJ2-7; tentatively, D is TRBD2 (5 bases). The end of the DNA is better explained by TRBJ2-5, so the J call may be wrong. This CDR3 is built from 14 residues. Looked up from germline, CDR1 is SGHNT and CDR2 is YYREEE (reference sequence). CDR3 coding DNA: TGTGCCAGCACCGACCCGGGATTTGGGGAGACCCAGTACTTC. Translation gives CASTDPGFGETQYF.

The sample holds a few counts of this clonotype. The genes are TRBV4-1 and TRBJ2-7, with D perhaps matching TRBD2 (6 bases). Germline-derived CDR1 and CDR2 are MGHRA and YSYEKL. The CDR3 loop spans 14 amino acids. Trimming removed 0 bases at V and 6 bases at J, with 12 bases between. CDR3 region: CASSQDSRGFEQYF. The CDR3 DNA sequence: TGCGCCAGCAGCCAAGACTCCCGGGGGTTCGAGCAGTACTTC.

CDR3 protein: CASSEGNSYEQYF. The CDR3 region has the DNA TGTGCCAGCAGTGAGGGGAACTCCTACGAGCAGTACTTC. The V and J genes are TRBV6-1 and TRBJ2-7; D gene uncertain. V was pared by 3 bases and J by 0 bases, with 6 bases between. Germline V gene data show CDR1 as MNHNS and CDR2 as SASEGT. The CDR3 extends over 13 amino acids.

This clonotype was observed at least ten times. This sequence joins TRBV12-3 or TRBV12-4 and TRBJ1-4; D is ambiguous. Between the trimmed V and J ends, which lost 5 bases and 4 bases, there was a span of 8 bases. CDR3 length: 13 amino acids. The CDR3 sequence is CASSPSYNEKLFF. DNA of the CDR3: TGTGCCAGCAGTCCCAGTTATAATGAAAAACTGTTTTTT.

The J gene is TRBJ2-1, the V gene TRBV7-2, with a possible D match to TRBD2 (5 bases). V lost 3 bases, J lost 5 bases, and 14 bases lay in between. The CDR3 runs to 15 residues. In germline, CDR1 is SGHTA, CDR2 FQGNSA. The CDR3 nucleotides read TGTGCCAGCAGCTTGGCAGCGGCGCGTCACAATGAGCAGTTCTTC. It specifies CASSLAAARHNEQFF. Looking up the rest from reference TRBV7-2 and TRBJ2-1 gives the full variable domain: GAGVSQSPSNKVTEKGKDVELRCDPISGHTALYWYRQSLGQGLEFLIYFQGNSAPDKSGLPSDRFSAERTGGSVSTLTIQRTQQEDSAVYLCASSLAAARHNEQFFGPGTRLTVL.